Each of the 8 T cell receptor beta chains below was sequenced from the same sample in a study of T cell repertoires in cytomegalovirus infection. TCRdb processed the reads anew with MiXCR; each CDR3 protein has one entry. The sample lists a few hundred thousand distinct CDR3 sequences, approximately 17% occurring once. Sequenced material: CD8+ T cells from PBMCs. The receptors shown here come from a human donor in good health (CMV status not recorded). Some clones in this sample may be carry-over from other donors' samples.

CDR3 loop: CSARASNYYEQYF. The CDR3 nucleotides read TGCAGTGCTAGAGCTAGCAATTACTACGAGCAGTACTTC. The chain has TRBV20-1 and TRBJ2-7; possible D gene TRBD2, 5 bases. This CDR3 has 13 residues. The V gene's germline CDR1 is DFQATT and CDR2 SNEGSKA (reference sequence). V lost 1 base to trimming and J lost 3 bases, with 10 bases between them.

This clonotype was recorded only once. CDR3 DNA: TGTGCCAGCAGCTTGAGGGGACAGGGAACCTACAATGAGCAGTTCTTC. This sequence encodes CASSLRGQGTYNEQFF. This chain uses TRBV5-6 with TRBJ2-1; 9 bases align to TRBD1. V shed 1 base and J 2 bases; nucleotides not matched to a gene: 4. Germline loops: CDR1 SGHDT, CDR2 YYEEEE. CDR3 length: 16 residues.

The sample holds a few counts of this clonotype. V usage is TRBV14 and J usage is TRBJ2-3; TRBD1 or TRBD2 may be the D gene (5 bases each). Germline lookup yields CDR1 SGHDN and CDR2 FVKESK. The CDR3 totals 16 residues. V was cut by 0 bases and J by 2 bases, with 12 bases left in between. CDR3 DNA sequence: TGTGCCAGCAGCCAAGATCAGGGAGTATCCACAGATACGCAGTATTTT. It specifies CASSQDQGVSTDTQYF.

The J gene is TRBJ2-3, the V gene TRBV13, with a weak D call TRBD1 (6 bases). The CDR3 consists of 21 residues. From germline, CDR1 is PRHDT and CDR2 FYEKMQ (reference sequence). V was cut by 6 bases and J by 2 bases, with 33 bases left in between. Here the CDR3 DNA reads TGTGCCAGCAGGCCCGCAAAAACAGGGAACCGCCCTACAAAAGACACAGATACGCAGTATTTT. It yields the protein CASRPAKTGNRPTKDTDTQYF.

This clonotype was picked up a small number of times. The rearrangement uses TRBV2 and TRBJ2-5, with 7 bases aligning to TRBD1. The CDR3 contains 15 residues. Germline V lookup: CDR1 SNHLY, CDR2 FYNNEI. The junction had 10 bases not matched to a gene; V was cut back by 7 bases and J by 2 bases. CDR3 coding DNA: TGTGCCAGCAATACACCTGGGACAGTTCAAGAGACCCAGTACTTC. Translated: CASNTPGTVQETQYF.

The chain carries TRBV14 and TRBJ2-1, with TRBD1 matching 9 bases. This CDR3 spans 13 amino acids. V dropped 4 bases and J dropped 8; count of bases not matched to a gene: 3. CDR1 is SGHDN, CDR2 FVKESK, per germline. The DNA of the CDR3 is TGTGCCAGCAGCCTTGGGACAGGGTATGAGCAGTTCTTC. Translated, it gives CASSLGTGYEQFF.

This clonotype has a count of ten or more. J is TRBJ1-2 and V is TRBV27; TRBD1 agrees at 7 bases. Germline V gene lookup returns CDR1 MNHEY and CDR2 SMNVEV (reference sequence). The CDR3 sequence is 15 residues long. Trimming removed 8 bases from V and 3 bases from J; junction bases left unmatched: 12. The CDR3 here is CASGYRDSLHYGYTF. In nucleotides, the CDR3 is TGTGCCAGCGGTTATCGGGACAGTTTACACTATGGCTACACCTTC.

This clonotype was observed a handful of times. The rearrangement joins TRBV10-3 to TRBJ1-2; weak D call: TRBD1 (5 bases). V shed 4 bases and J shed 10 bases, with 22 bases lying between them. CDR1 ENHRY and CDR2 SYGVKD come from the germline V gene. This CDR3 has 15 residues. The CDR3 DNA reads TGTGCCATCAGTGGGGACGGAGAGACGTTCCTTACCTACACCTTC. Amino acids: CAISGDGETFLTYTF.